The sequence of this T cell receptor (beta chain) was determined in a study of response to subunit inactivated influenza vaccine (dated by TCRdb to the late 2010s). At the level of the whole study: Deep quantitative profiling of the T cell receptor repertoire was used in the study to follow responses to a trivalent subunit inactivated influenza vaccine. The study at large found these results: The authors proposed that each seasonal influenza vaccination may bring in only a limited number of new T cells.

The germline V gene provides CDR1 MDHEN and CDR2 SYDVKM. The V end gives up 3 bases and the J end 3 bases, leaving 3 bases in the junction not matched to a gene. Including the terminal cysteine and phenylalanine, the CDR3 comprises 14 residues. Here the CDR3 DNA is all that survives: 42 bases in frame from base 1. This clonotype was seen a few times. Which antigen it targets is not known. There are no base qualities to consult, and no much larger clone falls within one base. The library came from RT-PCR. The sample was run on an Illumina HiSeq 2500. TCRdb ran its own pipeline on the public reads, namely fastp trimming at Q25 and MiXCR clone calling, and kept in-frame beta chains. Rows merge per CDR3 protein into single entries with the most common DNA and genes. This sample comprises about 190,000 distinct CDR3 sequences, roughly an eighth of them detected only once. The top ten clonotypes cover approximately 27% of the sample.

The clonotype comes from a man aged 50 or older who received an inactivated influenza vaccine. Donor details come from another sample of the same person, matched by shared clones. The sample was CD8+ T cells sorted from PBMCs, taken 5 days after vaccination. The chain couples TRBV28 to TRBJ2-7, and TRBD1 aligns with 9 junction nucleotides. This receptor has the CDR3 CASSFWTGVYEQYF. The DNA reads as follows: TGTGCCAGCAGTTTCTGGACAGGGGTCTACGAGCAGTACTTC.